This T cell receptor beta chain is from a study of blood T cell repertoires in COVID-19. Whole-study context: Whether acute or convalescent, the COVID-19 samples came from the United States, Italy and Spain. PBMCs, B-cell-depleted T cells, or T cells provided the cDNA or gDNA that made up the material.

In the source study's methods: How many nucleated cells were present was estimated from reference gene primer amplification. This table comes from immunoSEQ multiplex PCR, and its TCRdb copy is limited to in-frame clones, with some not included. Clone size and the V and J calls come from that table; the DNA yielded D and trimming. The table shows roughly 230,000 clones, with nearly 90% occurring only once. Germline lookup yields CDR1 KGHSH and CDR2 LQKENI. V lost 3 bases and J lost 6; bases outside the gene matches: 16. This CDR3 has 17 residues. V is TRBV18 and J is TRBJ1-2; 7 nucleotides align to TRBD1. The sequenced sample consisted of peripheral blood. The TCR originated in a woman in her 40s who had recovered from COVID-19. The CDR3 sequence: CASSPLGPRGSGDGYTF. The CDR3 DNA sequence: TGTGCCAGCTCACCCCTAGGTCCCAGGGGGAGTGGAGATGGCTACACCTTC.